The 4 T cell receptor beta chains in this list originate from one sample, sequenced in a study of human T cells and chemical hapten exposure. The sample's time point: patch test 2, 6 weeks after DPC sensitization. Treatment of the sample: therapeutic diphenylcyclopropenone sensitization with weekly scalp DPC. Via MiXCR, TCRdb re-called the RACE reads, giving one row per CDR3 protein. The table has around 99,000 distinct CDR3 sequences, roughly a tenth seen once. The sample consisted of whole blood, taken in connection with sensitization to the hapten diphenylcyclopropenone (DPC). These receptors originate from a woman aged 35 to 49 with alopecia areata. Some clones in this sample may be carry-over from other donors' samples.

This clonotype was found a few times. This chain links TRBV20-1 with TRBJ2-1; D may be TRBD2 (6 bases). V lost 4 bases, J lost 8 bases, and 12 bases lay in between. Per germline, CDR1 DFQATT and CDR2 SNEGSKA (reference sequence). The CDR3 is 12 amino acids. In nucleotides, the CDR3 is TGCAGTGCTAACTGGAGGGGCTATGAGCAGTTCTTC. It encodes CSANWRGYEQFF.

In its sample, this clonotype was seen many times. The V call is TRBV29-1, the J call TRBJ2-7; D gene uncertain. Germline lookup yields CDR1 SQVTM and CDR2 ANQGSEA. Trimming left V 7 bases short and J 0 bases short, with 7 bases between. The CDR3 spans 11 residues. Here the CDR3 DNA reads TGCAGCGCTCGCATCTCCTACGAGCAGTACTTC. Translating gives CSARISYEQYF.

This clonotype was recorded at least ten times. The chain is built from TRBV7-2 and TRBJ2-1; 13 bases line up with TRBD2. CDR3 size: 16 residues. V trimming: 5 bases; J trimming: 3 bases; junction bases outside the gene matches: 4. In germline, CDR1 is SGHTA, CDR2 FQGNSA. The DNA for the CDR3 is TGTGCCAGCAGCCGACGGACTAGCGGGGGCTACAATGAGCAGTTCTTC. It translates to CASSRRTSGGYNEQFF.

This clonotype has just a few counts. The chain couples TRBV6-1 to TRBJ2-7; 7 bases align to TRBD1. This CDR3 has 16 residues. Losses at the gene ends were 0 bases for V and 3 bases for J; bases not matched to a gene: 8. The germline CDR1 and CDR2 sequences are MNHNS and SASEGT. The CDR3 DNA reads TGTGCCAGCAGTGAAGCGGGTCAGGGGGTGAACTACGAGCAGTACTTC. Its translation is CASSEAGQGVNYEQYF.